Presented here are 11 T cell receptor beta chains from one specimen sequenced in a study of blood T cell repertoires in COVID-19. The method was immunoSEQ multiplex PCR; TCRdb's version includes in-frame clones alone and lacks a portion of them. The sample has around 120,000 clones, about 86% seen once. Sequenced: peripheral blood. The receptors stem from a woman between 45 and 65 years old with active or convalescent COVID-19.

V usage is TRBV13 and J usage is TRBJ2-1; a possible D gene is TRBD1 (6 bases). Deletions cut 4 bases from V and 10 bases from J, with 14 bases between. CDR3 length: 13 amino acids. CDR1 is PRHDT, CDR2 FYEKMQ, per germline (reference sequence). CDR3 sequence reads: CASSSTRGNEQFF. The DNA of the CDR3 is TGTGCCAGCAGCTCCACCAGGGGAAACGAGCAGTTCTTC.

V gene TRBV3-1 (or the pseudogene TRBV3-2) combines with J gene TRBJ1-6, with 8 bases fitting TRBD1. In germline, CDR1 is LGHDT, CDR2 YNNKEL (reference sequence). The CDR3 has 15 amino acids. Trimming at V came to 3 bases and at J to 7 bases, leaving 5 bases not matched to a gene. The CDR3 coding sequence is TGTGCCAGCAGCCATGGACAGGGTATCAATTCACCCCTCCACTTT. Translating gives CASSHGQGINSPLHF.

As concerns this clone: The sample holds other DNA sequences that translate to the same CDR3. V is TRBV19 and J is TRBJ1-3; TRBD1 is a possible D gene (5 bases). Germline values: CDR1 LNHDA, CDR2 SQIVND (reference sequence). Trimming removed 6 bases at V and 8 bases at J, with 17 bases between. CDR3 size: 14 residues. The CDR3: CASSSTEKGYTIYF. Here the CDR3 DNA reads TGTGCCAGTAGCTCGACGGAAAAGGGGTACACCATATATTTT.

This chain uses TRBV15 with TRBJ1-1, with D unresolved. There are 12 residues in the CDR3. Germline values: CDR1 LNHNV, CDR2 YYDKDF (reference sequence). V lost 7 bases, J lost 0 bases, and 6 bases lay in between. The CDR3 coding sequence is TGTGCCACCACGGGTTTGAACACTGAAGCTTTCTTT. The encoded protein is CATTGLNTEAFF.

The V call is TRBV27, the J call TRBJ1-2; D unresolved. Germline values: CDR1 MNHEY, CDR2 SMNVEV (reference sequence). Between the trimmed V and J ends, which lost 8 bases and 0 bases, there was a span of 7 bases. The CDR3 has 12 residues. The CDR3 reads CASSTANYGYTF. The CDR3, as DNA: TGTGCCAGCTCCACAGCTAACTATGGCTACACCTTC.

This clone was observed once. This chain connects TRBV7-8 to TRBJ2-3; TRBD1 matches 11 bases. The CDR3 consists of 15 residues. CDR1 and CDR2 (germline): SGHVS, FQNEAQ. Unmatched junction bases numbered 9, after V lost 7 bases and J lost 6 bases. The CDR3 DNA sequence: TGTGCCAGCACCATATGGGACAGGGGGACCGATACGCAGTATTTT. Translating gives CASTIWDRGTDTQYF.

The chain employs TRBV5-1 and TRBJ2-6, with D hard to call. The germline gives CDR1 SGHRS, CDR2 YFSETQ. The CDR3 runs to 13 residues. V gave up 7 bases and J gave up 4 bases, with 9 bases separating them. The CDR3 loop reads CASYSPGANVLTF. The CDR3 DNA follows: TGCGCCAGCTATTCCCCCGGGGCCAACGTCCTGACTTTC.

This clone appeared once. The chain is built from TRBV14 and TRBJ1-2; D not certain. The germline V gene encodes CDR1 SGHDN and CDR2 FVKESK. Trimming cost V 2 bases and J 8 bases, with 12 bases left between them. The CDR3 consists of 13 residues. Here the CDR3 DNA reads TGTGCCAGCAGCCAATCCCGCTCGGGAGGCTACACCTTC. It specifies CASSQSRSGGYTF.

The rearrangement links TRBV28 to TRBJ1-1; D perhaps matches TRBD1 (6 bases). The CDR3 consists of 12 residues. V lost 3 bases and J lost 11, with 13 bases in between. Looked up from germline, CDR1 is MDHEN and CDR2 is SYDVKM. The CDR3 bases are TGTGCCAGCAGTTTGGGGGGGCGGGCGGCTTTCTTT. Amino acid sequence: CASSLGGRAAFF.

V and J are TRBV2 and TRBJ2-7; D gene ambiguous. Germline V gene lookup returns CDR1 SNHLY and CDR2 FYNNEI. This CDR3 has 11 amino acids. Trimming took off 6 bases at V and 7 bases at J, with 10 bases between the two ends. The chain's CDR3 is CASRLTREQYF. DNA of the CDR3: TGTGCCAGCAGACTAACCCGAGAGCAGTACTTC.

CDR3 loop: CASRNTGRDTEAFF. In DNA form, the CDR3 reads TGTGCCAGCCGTAACACAGGTAGGGACACTGAAGCTTTCTTT. The genes are TRBV6-5 and TRBJ1-1, with D perhaps TRBD1 (5 bases). Trimming took off 8 bases at V and 3 bases at J, with 16 bases between the two ends. CDR3 length: 14 residues. The germline V gene has CDR1 MNHEY and CDR2 SVGAGI.